Listed here is a single TCR beta chain. TCRdb's table, derived via immunoSEQ multiplex PCR, lists solely in-frame clones and lacks some. The table lists some 180,000 clones, 80% to 95% of them singletons. The sample is drawn from a study of blood T cell repertoires in COVID-19. In the study overall: The origin of the acute and convalescent COVID-19 samples was the United States, Italy and Spain.

From germline, CDR1 is LNHNV and CDR2 YYDKDF (reference sequence). The CDR3 totals 18 residues. J lost 6 bases, V lost 3 bases, and 9 bases had no gene match. The chain has TRBV15 and TRBJ2-3; 16 bases fit TRBD2. The origin of this receptor is a man aged 50 to 59 with acute or convalescent COVID-19. Input material: peripheral blood. The CDR3 DNA sequence: TGTGCCACCAGCAGCACGTCCGGGACTAGCGGGGGGGGTGATACGCAGTATTTT. It encodes CATSSTSGTSGGGDTQYF.